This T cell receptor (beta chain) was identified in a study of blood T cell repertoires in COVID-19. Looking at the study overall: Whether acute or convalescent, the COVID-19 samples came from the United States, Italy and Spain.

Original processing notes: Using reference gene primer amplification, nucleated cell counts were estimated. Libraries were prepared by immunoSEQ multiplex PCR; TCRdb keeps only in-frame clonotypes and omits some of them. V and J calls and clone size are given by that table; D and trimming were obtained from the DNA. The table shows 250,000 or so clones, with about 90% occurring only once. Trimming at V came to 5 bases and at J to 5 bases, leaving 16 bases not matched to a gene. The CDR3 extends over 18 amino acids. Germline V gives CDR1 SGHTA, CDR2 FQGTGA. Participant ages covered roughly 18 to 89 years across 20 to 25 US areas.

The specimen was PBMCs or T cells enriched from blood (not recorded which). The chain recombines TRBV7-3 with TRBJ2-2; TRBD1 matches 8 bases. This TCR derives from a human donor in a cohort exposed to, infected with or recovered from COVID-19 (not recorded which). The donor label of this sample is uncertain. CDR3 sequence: CASSPQPPDRVATGELFF. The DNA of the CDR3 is TGTGCCAGCAGCCCCCAACCGCCGGACAGGGTTGCGACCGGGGAGCTGTTTTTT.